The 15 T cell receptor beta chains listed next were all sequenced from one sample in a study of cytomegalovirus exposure and HLA in healthy donors. Both 60 Vbeta primers and 13 Jbeta primers went into the PCR. Sequenced by immunoSEQ multiplex PCR; TCRdb stores in-frame clones only, minus some. In the table there are 70,000 or so clones, about nine tenths of which are singletons. Source material: PBMCs. The receptors derive from a woman aged 30 to 39 in good health and CMV-seronegative.

Comments on this clone: Relative to the germline gene, one junction end is altered; a read error may explain this. CDR3 bases: TGTTCCAGCAGCACAAACAGCCTCTCTGGAAACACCATATATTTT. As protein: CSSSTNSLSGNTIYF. The V gene is TRBV7-9, the J gene TRBJ1-3; D is unresolved. CDR3 size: 15 residues. CDR1 SEHNR and CDR2 FQNEAQ come from the germline V gene (reference sequence).

V and J are TRBV7-6 and TRBJ1-5; 7 bases are shared with TRBD1. Germline V CDR1 and CDR2: SGHVS, FNYEAQ. The CDR3 loop spans 14 amino acids. The V and J ends lost 5 bases and 6 bases, in that order; junction bases with no gene match: 7. CDR3 DNA: TGTGCCAGCAGCCCGACAGGGACTAGTCAGCCCCAGCATTTT. Protein product: CASSPTGTSQPQHF.

This clone was found a few times. The chain couples TRBV5-6 to TRBJ2-3, with 7 bases fitting TRBD1. Trimming removed 3 bases from V and 5 bases from J; junction bases left unmatched: 9. Germline CDR1 reads SGHDT; CDR2 reads YYEEEE. The CDR3 covers 15 residues. CDR3 amino acids: CASSSTGTQKDTQYF. As DNA, the CDR3 is TGTGCCAGCAGCTCGACAGGGACCCAGAAAGATACGCAGTATTTT.

The genes are TRBV28 and TRBJ1-2; D unclear. CDR1 and CDR2 (germline): MDHEN, SYDVKM. Trimming took 3 bases from V and 8 from J, leaving 7 bases between them. This CDR3 contains 11 residues. The CDR3: CASSFVQGYTF. In nucleotides, the CDR3 is TGTGCCAGCAGTTTTGTCCAGGGCTACACCTTC.

The gene calls are TRBV5-1 and TRBJ2-2; D is unclear. V was clipped by 4 bases and J by 6 bases, with 16 bases between them. The CDR3 consists of 15 residues. Germline lookup yields CDR1 SGHRS and CDR2 YFSETQ. The chain's CDR3 is CASSRSTETAGELFF. The DNA for the CDR3 is TGCGCCAGCAGCCGTAGCACCGAGACGGCCGGGGAGCTGTTTTTT.

This clone was observed once. The chain links TRBV4-3 to TRBJ2-2; D is undetermined. Trimming removed 1 base from V and 1 base from J, with 7 bases in between. The CDR3 extends over 15 amino acids. Germline values: CDR1 LGHNA, CDR2 YSLEER. The CDR3 DNA reads as TGCGCCAGCAGCCAAGGTGACTTGAACACCGGGGAGCTGTTTTTT. Protein: CASSQGDLNTGELFF.

The chain is built from TRBV10-3 and TRBJ2-1; TRBD2 agrees at 14 bases. This CDR3 region has 17 residues. Germline V gives CDR1 ENHRY, CDR2 SYGVKD. V lost 5 bases and J lost 0; bases outside the gene matches: 3. The CDR3 protein is CAISTGTSGGSYNEQFF. For the CDR3, the DNA is TGTGCCATCAGTACCGGGACTAGCGGGGGCTCCTACAATGAGCAGTTCTTC.

The chain couples TRBV7-8 to TRBJ2-1; the match to TRBD2 covers 12 bases. Germline CDR1 and CDR2: SGHVS and FQNEAQ. V gave up 4 bases and J gave up 5 bases; unmatched junction bases: 6. The CDR3 is 16 residues long. The CDR3 loop reads CASSSRLAGVNNEQFF. CDR3 DNA sequence: TGTGCCAGCAGCTCCAGACTAGCGGGAGTGAACAATGAGCAGTTCTTC.

J is TRBJ1-2 and V is TRBV5-4; the match to TRBD1 covers 7 bases. CDR1 is SGHNT, CDR2 YYREEE, per germline (reference sequence). The CDR3 totals 13 residues. V gave up 2 bases and J gave up 8 bases; unmatched junction bases: 6. This CDR3 reads CASSLQGSDGYTF. Written as DNA, the CDR3 is TGTGCCAGCAGCTTACAGGGGAGTGACGGCTACACCTTC.

The rearrangement joins TRBV28 to TRBJ2-7, with TRBD1 matching over 8 bases. Germline-derived CDR1 and CDR2 are MDHEN and SYDVKM. The CDR3 contains 14 residues. J gave up 3 bases and V 2 bases, and 3 bases lay outside the gene matches. The CDR3, as DNA: TGTGCCAGCAGTTTACCCGGACAGGGCTACGAGCAGTACTTC. Translated, it gives CASSLPGQGYEQYF.

The chain employs TRBV6-1 and TRBJ2-3, with 11 bases identical to TRBD2. Unmatched junction bases numbered 7, after V lost 9 bases and J lost 2 bases. Germline-derived CDR1 and CDR2 are MNHNS and SASEGT. The CDR3 is made up of 15 amino acids. In DNA, the CDR3 is TGTGCCAGTAGCTCGGGACTAGCGGACACAGATACGCAGTATTTT. Residues: CASSSGLADTDTQYF.

CDR3 DNA sequence: TGTGCCAGCAGCCTAAGGACAGGGATTGACTATGGCTACACCTTC. Protein: CASSLRTGIDYGYTF. The chain has TRBV11-3 and TRBJ1-2; 8 nucleotides match TRBD1. The CDR3 sequence is 15 residues long. CDR1 SGHNT and CDR2 YENEEA come from the germline V gene. The V segment lost 5 bases and the J segment 3 bases; nucleotides outside the gene matches: 8.

This chain links TRBV28 with TRBJ1-1; D call uncertain. V was trimmed by 7 bases and J by 5 bases, leaving 23 bases between them. The CDR3 runs to 16 residues. Germline lookup yields CDR1 MDHEN and CDR2 SYDVKM. CDR3 sequence (DNA): TGTGCCAGCAATCCCCCTATCCAGCGGAGGCAGACTGAAGCTTTCTTT. The encoded protein is CASNPPIQRRQTEAFF.

The V gene is TRBV11-1, the J gene TRBJ1-1; D gene unclear. The CDR3 consists of 13 residues. Germline V lookup: CDR1 SGHAT, CDR2 FQDESV (reference sequence). V was trimmed by 4 bases and J by 4 bases, leaving 10 bases between them. The chain's CDR3 is CASSSNRGTEAFF. CDR3 sequence (DNA): TGTGCCAGCAGCTCCAACCGGGGCACTGAAGCTTTCTTT.

This chain links TRBV12-5 with TRBJ2-7, with TRBD2 matching 13 bases. This CDR3 has 17 amino acids. J gave up 2 bases and V 0 bases, and 4 bases lay outside the gene matches. The germline CDR1 and CDR2 sequences are LGHNT and FRNRAP. The CDR3 is CASGLVVGTSGTYEQYF. CDR3 DNA: TGTGCTAGTGGTTTGGTAGTGGGGACTAGCGGGACCTACGAGCAGTACTTC.